The following is a TCR beta chain sequence with its context. Antigen specificity is unknown. The data are from a study of graft-versus-host responses after intestinal transplantation. For the study at large: Multivisceral, liver-intestinal, or isolated intestinal transplants were given to recipients. Anti-thymocyte globulin induction, then tacrolimus and steroids for about three years, went to all recipients.

The trim removed 10 bases at V and 2 bases at J, leaving 4 bases unmatched. CDR3 length: 13 amino acids. Germline CDR1 is LNHDA and CDR2 is SQIVND (reference sequence). The protocol was immunoSEQ multiplex PCR, while the TCRdb copy is restricted to in-frame clones and leaves out a portion. Found here are roughly 93,000 clones, around 92% of them singletons; the top ten hold around 0.44%. The material was unstimulated CD8+ T cells sorted from spleen or lymph node cells, obtained before transplant. The gene calls are TRBV19 and TRBJ1-2, with 10 bases that match TRBD1. This receptor was identified in a human donor who was the organ donor for an intestinal transplant. CDR3 residues: CATGQGVNYGYTF. The DNA for the CDR3 is TGTGCCACCGGACAGGGGGTAAACTATGGCTACACCTTC.